The present entry profiles one T cell receptor (beta chain) with its context. There are 13 residues in the CDR3. Deletions cut 7 bases from V and 11 bases from J, with 20 bases between. Germline V gene data show CDR1 as LNHDA and CDR2 as SQIVND (reference sequence). This entry comes from a study of blood T cell repertoires in COVID-19. Study information: From T cells, B-cell-depleted T cells, or PBMCs came the material, which was cDNA or gDNA.

In the authors' methods: Amplification of reference gene primers provided the estimated nucleated cell counts. Profiling relied on immunoSEQ multiplex PCR, and the TCRdb table lists in-frame clones only, not all of them. V and J calls and clone size are copied from that table; D and trimming were computed from the DNA. The table lists about 110,000 clones, over 60% of them singletons, with 6.2% in the top ten. What was sequenced was peripheral blood. The chain combines TRBV19 with TRBJ1-1; the D is unclear. This sequence originates from an elderly man with COVID-19, enrolled during active disease. The CDR3 loop reads CASTPAGGLGAFF. The DNA for the CDR3 is TGTGCCAGTACTCCAGCCGGCGGGCTTGGGGCTTTCTTT.